The rows below give T cell receptor beta chains drawn from one sample of a study of T cells after somatic rescue of genetic block. Method: immunoSEQ multiplex PCR; TCRdb's copy keeps in-frame clones and lacks some. The sample carries some 15,000 clones, over 60% recorded once. Sequencing input: peripheral blood mononuclear cells (PBMCs). The receptors shown here come from a man between 18 and 29 years old. The CDR3 runs from the conserved cysteine through the conserved F or W. The order of the fields is J gene, D gene, clone size, V gene, CDR3 DNA, CDR3 protein. The D gene is left open where the match is weak. Not all rows give a size; the values are once, few, many and, for expanded clones, a class.

TRBJ2-7 | - | once | TRBV5-4 | TGTGCCAGCAGCAAAGGGGCCTCCTACTCCTACGAGCAGTACTTC | CASSKGASYSYEQYF
TRBJ1-2 | - | - | TRBV28 | TGTGCCAGCAGTTTGTGGACGACGCTAACTGGCTACACCTTC | CASSLWTTLTGYTF
TRBJ1-2 | - | - | TRBV10-2 | TGCGCCAGCAGTGAGTCGATTTCAGGGCGAACCTATGGCTACACCTTC | CASSESISGRTYGYTF
TRBJ2-6 | TRBD1 | - | TRBV9 | TGTGCCAGCAGCGCCCGTACAGGACAGGCTGGTGGGGCCAACGTCCTGACTTTC | CASSARTGQAGGANVLTF
TRBJ1-3 | - | - | TRBV28 | TGTGCCAGCAACACAGGGGGAAACACCATATATTTT | CASNTGGNTIYF
TRBJ2-2 | - | - | TRBV18 | TGTGCCAGCTCACCCCTGGGTGAGGGCGCGAACACCGGGGAGCTGTTTTTT | CASSPLGEGANTGELFF
TRBJ1-2 | - | - | TRBV27 | TGTGCCAGCAGTCCCAAGGAGGTTTATTATGGCTACACCTTC | CASSPKEVYYGYTF
TRBJ2-5 | - | - | TRBV18 | TGTGCCAGCTCACACGACGAGCTGGAGAGGGAGACCCAGTACTTC | CASSHDELERETQYF
TRBJ2-1 | TRBD2 | - | TRBV23-1 | TGCGCCAGCAGAAAAATCAGGGGACTAGCGGGAGGGGGCAATGAGCAGTTCTTC | CASRKIRGLAGGGNEQFF
TRBJ2-7 | TRBD1 | - | TRBV27 | TGTGCCAGCTCCCGGACAGGGTTCTCCTACGAGCAGTACTTC | CASSRTGFSYEQYF
TRBJ2-3 | TRBD1 | - | TRBV5-1 | TGCGCCAGCAGCCGATTTCTCTCACAGGGGGCGGTGGCAGATACGCAGTATTTT | CASSRFLSQGAVADTQYF
TRBJ2-7 | - | - | TRBV7-9 | TGTGCCAGCAGCTTAGTCCCTCTCATTAGCGACGAGCAGTACTTC | CASSLVPLISDEQYF
TRBJ1-4 | TRBD1 | - | TRBV28 | TGTGCCAGCAGTTTTTGGGGACAGGCGGCCGTTAATGAAAAACTGTTTTTT | CASSFWGQAAVNEKLFF
TRBJ2-1 | TRBD1 | - | TRBV2 | TGTGCCAGCAGGTTAGGGACAGCCCACAATGAGCAGTTCTTC | CASRLGTAHNEQFF
TRBJ2-7 | TRBD1 | - | TRBV30 | TGTGCCTGGAGTAGGACAGGCTTTCCCTACGAGCAGTACTTC | CAWSRTGFPYEQYF
TRBJ1-6 | - | - | TRBV2 | TGTGCCAGCAGTACCGGGACAAGCAAAACACCCCTCCACTTT | CASSTGTSKTPLHF
TRBJ2-3 | - | - | TRBV5-1 | TGCGCCAGCAGCTTGGGACCCTTCACAGATACGCAGTATTTT | CASSLGPFTDTQYF
TRBJ2-1 | - | - | TRBV18 | TGTGCCAGCTCACCTTACAATGAGCAGTTCTTC | CASSPYNEQFF
TRBJ2-3 | - | once | TRBV28 | TGTGCCAGCAGTGGAGGTCCGACCCGCACAGATACGCAGTATTTT | CASSGGPTRTDTQYF
TRBJ2-3 | TRBD1 | - | TRBV27 | TGTGCCAGCAGCTGGGCGGGACAGGGAGGTTCAGATACGCAGTATTTT | CASSWAGQGGSDTQYF
TRBJ2-3 | - | few | TRBV5-8 | TGTGCCAGCAGAGGTATAGGCGGGAGCACAGATACGCAGTATTTT | CASRGIGGSTDTQYF
TRBJ2-7 | TRBD2 | - | TRBV10-3 | TGTGCCATCAGTGACAGGACTAGCGGCTCCTACGAGCAGTACTTC | CAISDRTSGSYEQYF
TRBJ1-4 | - | - | TRBV28 | TGTGCCAGCAGTTTCAGGAGGGCCCTTAATGAAAAACTGTTTTTT | CASSFRRALNEKLFF
TRBJ2-1 | TRBD2 | - | TRBV6-6 | TGTGCCAGCAGTTACTGGGGTAGCGGGAGTGTCGAGCAGTTCTTC | CASSYWGSGSVEQFF
TRBJ1-6 | TRBD1 | - | TRBV28 | TGTGCCAGCAAGACAGGGGGCCCCTATAATTCACCCCTCCACTTT | CASKTGGPYNSPLHF
TRBJ2-4 | TRBD2 | - | TRBV7-9 | TGTGCCAGCAGCTCAGGACTAGCAAAAAACATTCAGTACTTC | CASSSGLAKNIQYF
TRBJ2-7 | TRBD2 | once | TRBV18 | TGTGCCAGCTCACCGGGACTAGCGAGCTACGAGCAGTACTTC | CASSPGLASYEQYF
TRBJ1-2 | - | once | TRBV5-1 | TGCGCCAGCAGCCCCGGTGAGGGCTATGGCTACACCTTC | CASSPGEGYGYTF
TRBJ2-2 | TRBD2 | once | TRBV7-8 | TGTGCCAGCAGCCCGGGACTAGCGGGGGGACGGTACACCGGGGAGCTGTTTTTT | CASSPGLAGGRYTGELFF
TRBJ2-3 | TRBD2 | - | TRBV5-4 | TGTGCCAGCAGCTCGAGACTAGCGGGGGGGCCAAGCACAGATACGCAGTATTTT | CASSSRLAGGPSTDTQYF
TRBJ1-5 | - | few | TRBV6-5 | TGTGCCAGCAGTTTGGGCGGGGGGAGCAATCAGCCCCAGCATTTT | CASSLGGGSNQPQHF
TRBJ2-7 | - | once | TRBV27 | TGTGCCAGCAAGGTAGCGGCTAACTACGAGCAGTACTTC | CASKVAANYEQYF
TRBJ1-2 | - | - | TRBV28 | TGTGCCAGCAGTTCGGACAGAATCTATGGCTACACCTTC | CASSSDRIYGYTF
TRBJ1-2 | - | - | TRBV28 | TGTGCCAGCAGTTTCAACAGGCTGTATGGCTACACCTTC | CASSFNRLYGYTF
TRBJ2-7 | TRBD1 | - | TRBV25-1 | TGTGCCAGCAGTGATCGCGGCAGGGGAAAGGGGGCCGCCTACGAGCAGTACTTC | CASSDRGRGKGAAYEQYF
TRBJ2-7 | - | - | TRBV7-3 | TGTGCCAGCAGCTTACGGTTATGGGTGTCCTACGAGCAGTACTTC | CASSLRLWVSYEQYF
TRBJ1-6 | - | - | TRBV7-9 | TGTGCCAGCAGCTTACAAGGGGCCTCACCCCTCCACTTT | CASSLQGASPLHF
TRBJ2-7 | TRBD2 | - | TRBV5-1 | TGCGCCAGCAGCTACCTTCCGGGACTAGCGGGAGGGCGCTACGAGCAGTACTTC | CASSYLPGLAGGRYEQYF
TRBJ2-1 | - | once | TRBV11-2 | TGTGCCAGCAGCTTTACCGGGACGAACTACAATGAGCAGTTCTTC | CASSFTGTNYNEQFF
TRBJ2-7 | - | medium-sized | TRBV7-8 | TGTGCCAGCAGCCTAACAGGGTTCTACGAGCAGTACTTC | CASSLTGFYEQYF
TRBJ2-7 | TRBD2 | - | TRBV18 | TGTGCCAGCTCACAACTAGCGCGGTCCTACGAGCAGTACTTC | CASSQLARSYEQYF
TRBJ1-2 | - | - | TRBV6-4 | TGTGCCAGCAGTGAGGAGCAGGGGTTTGGCTACACCTTC | CASSEEQGFGYTF
TRBJ2-1 | TRBD2 | - | TRBV7-3 | TGTGCCAGCAGCTTATCAGCGGGGGTACTATCCTCCTACAATGAGCAGTTCTTC | CASSLSAGVLSSYNEQFF
TRBJ2-7 | TRBD1 | - | TRBV5-1 | TGCGCCAGCAGCACCGGGACAGCGTACTCCTACGAGCAGTACTTC | CASSTGTAYSYEQYF
TRBJ1-4 | TRBD1 | - | TRBV7-9 | TGTGCCAGCAGCTTAGACAGGGGGCATAATGAAAAACTGTTTTTT | CASSLDRGHNEKLFF
TRBJ1-1 | - | - | TRBV28 | TGTGCCAGCAGTTCCCTGGGGCAACCAAACACTGAAGCTTTCTTT | CASSSLGQPNTEAFF